This T cell receptor beta chain is from a study of blood T cell repertoires in COVID-19. About the study: Specimens from acute and convalescent COVID-19 originated in the United States, Italy and Spain. Sources were T cells, B-cell-depleted T cells, or PBMCs; the material itself was cDNA or gDNA.

Original methodology: Amplified reference gene primers provided the basis for estimating nucleated cell counts. TCRdb's table, derived via immunoSEQ multiplex PCR, lists solely in-frame clones and lacks some. The DNA gave D and trimming, while V, J and clone size come from that table. The sample yields about 220,000 clones, 80% to 85% seen once. Sequencing used peripheral blood. This TCR was recovered from a woman aged 60-70 years with acute or convalescent COVID-19.

CDR3 sequence reads: CASNYGQGPTDTQYF. The CDR3 nucleotides read TGTGCCAGCAATTATGGCCAGGGCCCCACAGATACGCAGTATTTT. The chain carries TRBV9 and TRBJ2-3; a possible D gene is TRBD1 (5 bases). Germline CDR1 reads SGDLS; CDR2 reads YYNGEE. CDR3 length: 15 residues. V was trimmed by 6 bases and J by 2 bases, leaving 16 bases between them. Together with reference TRBV9 and TRBJ2-3, the CDR3 gives the full variable domain: DSGVTQTPKHLITATGQRVTLRCSPRSGDLSVYWYQQSLDQGLQFLIQYYNGEERAKGNILERFSAQQFPDLHSELNLSSLELGDSALYFCASNYGQGPTDTQYFGPGTRLTVL.